This section outlines one TCR beta chain sequence together with its context. This sample was included in a study of blood T cell repertoires in COVID-19. V lost 3 bases to trimming and J lost 1 base, with 6 bases between them. Germline CDR1 SGHTA, CDR2 FQGNSA. The CDR3 spans 14 residues. Original data processing: It was from reference gene primer amplification that nucleated cell counts were estimated. The protocol was immunoSEQ multiplex PCR, while the TCRdb copy is restricted to in-frame clones and leaves out a portion. V, J and clone size reflect that table, while D and trimming were determined from the DNA. The repertoire holds 250,000 to 350,000 clones, with around nine tenths as singletons.

V usage is TRBV7-2 and J usage is TRBJ2-2; D not resolved. Sequenced material: PBMCs or T cells enriched from blood (not recorded which). The source of this sequence is a man in his sixties who had recovered from COVID-19. CDR3 nucleotide sequence: TGTGCCAGCAGCTTTAGCTGGAACACCGGGGAGCTGTTTTTT. This codes for CASSFSWNTGELFF.